This TCR beta chain was identified during a study of blood T cell repertoires in COVID-19. Looking at the study overall: The United States, Italy and Spain supplied acute and convalescent COVID-19 samples. Sources were T cells, B-cell-depleted T cells, or PBMCs; the material itself was cDNA or gDNA.

Original methodology: Estimated nucleated cell counts came from reference gene primer amplification. The data were produced by immunoSEQ multiplex PCR, yet TCRdb's version contains in-frame clones alone and is incomplete. Clone size and the V and J calls come from that table; the DNA yielded D and trimming. The sample shows over 250,000 clones, roughly 89% of them seen only once. Trimming at V came to 6 bases and at J to 5 bases, leaving 6 bases not matched to a gene. This CDR3 is built from 16 residues. In germline, CDR1 is LNHDA, CDR2 SQIVND (reference sequence). This TCR derives from a man aged 50 to 59 with acute or convalescent COVID-19. The chain employs TRBV19 and TRBJ2-1, with TRBD2 matching 14 bases. The sample was peripheral blood. CDR3 amino acids: CASRGTSGGPDNEQFF. The CDR3 nucleotides read TGTGCCAGTAGGGGGACTAGCGGGGGCCCCGACAATGAGCAGTTCTTC.